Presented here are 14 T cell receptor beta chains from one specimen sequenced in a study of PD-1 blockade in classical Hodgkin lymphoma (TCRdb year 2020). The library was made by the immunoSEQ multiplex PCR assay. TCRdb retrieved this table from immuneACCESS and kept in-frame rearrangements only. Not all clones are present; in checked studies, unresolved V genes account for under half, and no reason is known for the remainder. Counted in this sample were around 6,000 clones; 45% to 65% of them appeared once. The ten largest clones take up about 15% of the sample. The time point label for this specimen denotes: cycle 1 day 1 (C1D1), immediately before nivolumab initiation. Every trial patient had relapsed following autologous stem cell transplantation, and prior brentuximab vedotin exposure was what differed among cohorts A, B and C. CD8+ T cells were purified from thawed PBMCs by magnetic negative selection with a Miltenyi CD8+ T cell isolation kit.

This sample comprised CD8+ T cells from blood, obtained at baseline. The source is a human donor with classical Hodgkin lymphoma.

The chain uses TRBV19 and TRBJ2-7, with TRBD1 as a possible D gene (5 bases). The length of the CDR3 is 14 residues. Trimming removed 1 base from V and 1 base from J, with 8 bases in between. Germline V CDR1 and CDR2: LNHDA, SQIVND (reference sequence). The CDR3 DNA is TGTGCCAGTAGTATAGGGCCAGGGTCCTACGAGCAGTACTTC. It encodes CASSIGPGSYEQYF.

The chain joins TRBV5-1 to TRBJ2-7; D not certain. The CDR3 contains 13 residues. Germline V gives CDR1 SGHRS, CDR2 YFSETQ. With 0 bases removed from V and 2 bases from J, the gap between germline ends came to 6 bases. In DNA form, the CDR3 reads TGCGCCAGCAGCTTGGACGCCACCTACGAGCAGTACTTC. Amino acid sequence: CASSLDATYEQYF.

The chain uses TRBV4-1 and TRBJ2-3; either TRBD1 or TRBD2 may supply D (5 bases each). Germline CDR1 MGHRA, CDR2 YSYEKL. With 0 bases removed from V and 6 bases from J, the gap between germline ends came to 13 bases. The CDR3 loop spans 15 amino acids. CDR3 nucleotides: TGCGCCAGCAGCCAAGAGGAGGACAAAGTTGATACGCAGTATTTT. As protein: CASSQEEDKVDTQYF.

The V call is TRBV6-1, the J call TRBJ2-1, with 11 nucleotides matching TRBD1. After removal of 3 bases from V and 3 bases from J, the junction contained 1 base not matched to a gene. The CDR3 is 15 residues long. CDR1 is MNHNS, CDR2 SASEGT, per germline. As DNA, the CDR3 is TGTGCCAGCAGTGAGGGGACAGGGGGCTACAATGAGCAGTTCTTC. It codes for CASSEGTGGYNEQFF.

The CDR3 coding sequence is TGTGCCAGTGCTCGACTAGCGGGATCCTACAATGAGCAGTTCTTC. Translated, it gives CASARLAGSYNEQFF. The V gene is TRBV19, the J gene TRBJ2-1; 11 nucleotides align to TRBD2. Trimming removed 8 bases from V and 1 base from J; junction bases left unmatched: 4. This CDR3 has 15 amino acids. Germline values: CDR1 LNHDA, CDR2 SQIVND (reference sequence).

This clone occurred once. CDR3 sequence (DNA): TGTGCCAGCAGCTTATCGGCGGGAGGGGCCTACAATGAGCAGTTCTTC. It specifies CASSLSAGGAYNEQFF. This chain links TRBV7-8 with TRBJ2-1; TRBD2 matches 9 bases. Losses at the gene ends were 2 bases for V and 2 bases for J; bases not matched to a gene: 4. Germline V CDR1 and CDR2: SGHVS, FQNEAQ. This CDR3 is built from 16 residues.

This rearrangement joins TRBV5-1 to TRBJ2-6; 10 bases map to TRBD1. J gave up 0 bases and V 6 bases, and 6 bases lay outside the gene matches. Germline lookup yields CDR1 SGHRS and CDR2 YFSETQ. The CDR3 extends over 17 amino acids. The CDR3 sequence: CASKVWTGGSGANVLTF. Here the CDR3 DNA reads TGCGCCAGCAAGGTTTGGACAGGGGGCTCTGGGGCCAACGTCCTGACTTTC.

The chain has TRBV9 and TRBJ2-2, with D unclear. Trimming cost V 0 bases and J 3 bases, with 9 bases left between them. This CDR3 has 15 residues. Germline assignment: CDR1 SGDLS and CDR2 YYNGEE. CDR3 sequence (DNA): TGTGCCAGCAGCGTAGAACGGACGTACACCGGGGAGCTGTTTTTT. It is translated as CASSVERTYTGELFF.

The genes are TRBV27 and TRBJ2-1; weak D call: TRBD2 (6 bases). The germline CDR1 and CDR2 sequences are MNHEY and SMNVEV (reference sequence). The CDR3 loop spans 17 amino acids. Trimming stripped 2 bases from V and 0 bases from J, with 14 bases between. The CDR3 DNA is TGTGCCAGCAGTTTACTCGGGACTGGTAGCTCCTACAATGAGCAGTTCTTC. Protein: CASSLLGTGSSYNEQFF.

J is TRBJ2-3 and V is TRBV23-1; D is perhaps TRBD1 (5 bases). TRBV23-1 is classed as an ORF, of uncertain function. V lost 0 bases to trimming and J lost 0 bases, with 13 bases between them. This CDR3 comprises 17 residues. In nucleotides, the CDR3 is TGCGCCAGCAGTCAATCCAAATGGAAGGGGAGCACAGATACGCAGTATTTT. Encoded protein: CASSQSKWKGSTDTQYF.

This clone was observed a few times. The CDR3 DNA follows: TGTGCCAGCAGCTTGGGGCTCCGGGACAGGCCTACTAGCAATCAGCCCCAGCATTTT. It yields the protein CASSLGLRDRPTSNQPQHF. The chain combines TRBV5-5 with TRBJ1-5; 8 bases agree with TRBD1. V was pared by 0 bases and J by 0 bases, with 11 bases of the junction left unmatched. Germline loops: CDR1 SGHKS, CDR2 YYEKEE (reference sequence). This CDR3 is built from 19 residues.

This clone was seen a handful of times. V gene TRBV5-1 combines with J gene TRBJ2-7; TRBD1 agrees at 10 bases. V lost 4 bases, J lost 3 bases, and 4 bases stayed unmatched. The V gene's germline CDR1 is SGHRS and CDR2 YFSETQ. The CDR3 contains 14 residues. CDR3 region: CASSQGQGHYEQYF. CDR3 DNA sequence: TGCGCCAGCAGCCAGGGACAGGGGCACTACGAGCAGTACTTC.

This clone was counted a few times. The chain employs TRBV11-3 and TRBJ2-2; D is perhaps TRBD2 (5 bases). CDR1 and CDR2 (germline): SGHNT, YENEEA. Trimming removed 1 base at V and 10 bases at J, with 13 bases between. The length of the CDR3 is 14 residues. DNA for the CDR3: TGTGCCAGCAGCTTAGGAGGACGTAGCGTGGAGCTGTTTTTT. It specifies CASSLGGRSVELFF. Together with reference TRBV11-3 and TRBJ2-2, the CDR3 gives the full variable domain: EAGVVQSPRYKIIEKKQPVAFWCNPISGHNTLYWYLQNLGQGPELLIRYENEEAVDDSQLPKDRFSAERLKGVDSTLKIQPAELGDSAVYLCASSLGGRSVELFFGEGSRLTVL.

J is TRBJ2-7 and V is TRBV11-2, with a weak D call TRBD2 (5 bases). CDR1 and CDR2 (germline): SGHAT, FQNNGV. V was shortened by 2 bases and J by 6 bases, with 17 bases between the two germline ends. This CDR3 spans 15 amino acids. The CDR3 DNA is TGTGCCAGCAGCTTAATGTGGGAGCATAGCCTCGAGCAGTACTTC. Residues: CASSLMWEHSLEQYF. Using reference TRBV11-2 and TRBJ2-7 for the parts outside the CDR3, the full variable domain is EAGVAQSPRYKIIEKRQSVAFWCNPISGHATLYWYQQILGQGPKLLIQFQNNGVVDDSQLPKDRFSAERLKGVDSTLKIQPAKLEDSAVYLCASSLMWEHSLEQYFGPGTRLTVT.